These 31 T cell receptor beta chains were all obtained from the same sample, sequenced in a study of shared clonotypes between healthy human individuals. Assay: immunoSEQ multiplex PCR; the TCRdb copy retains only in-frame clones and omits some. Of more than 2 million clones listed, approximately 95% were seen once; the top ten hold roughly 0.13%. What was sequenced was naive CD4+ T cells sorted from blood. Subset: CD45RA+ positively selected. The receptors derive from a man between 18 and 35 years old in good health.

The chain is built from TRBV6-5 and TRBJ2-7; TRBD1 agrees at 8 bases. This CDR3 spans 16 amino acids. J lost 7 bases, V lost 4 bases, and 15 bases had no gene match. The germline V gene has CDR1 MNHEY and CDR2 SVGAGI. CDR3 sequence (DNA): TGTGCCAGCAGTTCTTCCTCGACAGGGGACCGGAGGGAGCAGTACTTC. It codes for CASSSSSTGDRREQYF.

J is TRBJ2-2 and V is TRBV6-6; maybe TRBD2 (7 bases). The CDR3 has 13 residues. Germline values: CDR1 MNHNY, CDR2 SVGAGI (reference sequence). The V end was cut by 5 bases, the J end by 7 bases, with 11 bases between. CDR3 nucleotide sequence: TGTGCCAGCAGTCCGGGGGGCCACGGGGAGCTGTTTTTT. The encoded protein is CASSPGGHGELFF.

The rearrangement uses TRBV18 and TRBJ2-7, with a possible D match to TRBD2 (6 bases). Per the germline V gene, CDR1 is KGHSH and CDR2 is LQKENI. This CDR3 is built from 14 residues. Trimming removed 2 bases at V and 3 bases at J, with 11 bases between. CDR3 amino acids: CASSPGGDLYEQYF. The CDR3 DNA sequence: TGTGCCAGCTCACCAGGAGGGGACCTCTACGAGCAGTACTTC.

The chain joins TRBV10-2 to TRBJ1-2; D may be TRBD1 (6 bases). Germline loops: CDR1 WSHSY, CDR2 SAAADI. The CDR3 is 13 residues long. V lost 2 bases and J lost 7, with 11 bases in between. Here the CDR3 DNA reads TGCGCCAGCAGTGAGATAGGGGGTGGTGGCTACACCTTC. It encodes CASSEIGGGGYTF.

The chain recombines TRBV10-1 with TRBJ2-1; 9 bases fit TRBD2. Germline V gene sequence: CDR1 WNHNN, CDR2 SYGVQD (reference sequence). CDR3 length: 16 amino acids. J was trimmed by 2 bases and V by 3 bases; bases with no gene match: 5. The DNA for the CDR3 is TGCGCCAGCAGTGATGGGACTAGCTTCCCCTACAATGAGCAGTTCTTC. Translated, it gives CASSDGTSFPYNEQFF.

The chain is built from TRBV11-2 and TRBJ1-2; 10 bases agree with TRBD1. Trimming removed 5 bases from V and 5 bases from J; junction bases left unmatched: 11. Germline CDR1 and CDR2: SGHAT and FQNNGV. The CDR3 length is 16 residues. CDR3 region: CASSPAGRQGAYGYTF. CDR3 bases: TGTGCCAGCAGCCCAGCGGGGCGACAGGGGGCATATGGCTACACCTTC.

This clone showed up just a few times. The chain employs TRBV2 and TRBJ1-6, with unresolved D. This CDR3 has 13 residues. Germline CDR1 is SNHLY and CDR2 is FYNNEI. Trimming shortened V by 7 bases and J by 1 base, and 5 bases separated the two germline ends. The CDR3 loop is CASTPSYNSPLHF. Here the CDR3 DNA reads TGTGCCAGCACGCCGTCCTATAATTCACCCCTCCACTTT.

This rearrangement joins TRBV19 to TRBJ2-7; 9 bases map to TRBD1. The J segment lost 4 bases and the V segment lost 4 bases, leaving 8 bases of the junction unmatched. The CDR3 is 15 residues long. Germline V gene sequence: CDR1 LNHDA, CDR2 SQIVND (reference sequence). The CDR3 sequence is CASSKPGQGDYEQYF. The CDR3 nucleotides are TGTGCCAGTAGTAAACCGGGACAGGGAGATTACGAGCAGTACTTC.

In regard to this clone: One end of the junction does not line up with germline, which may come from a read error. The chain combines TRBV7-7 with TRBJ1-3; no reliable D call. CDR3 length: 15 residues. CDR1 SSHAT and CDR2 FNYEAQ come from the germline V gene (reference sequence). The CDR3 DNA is TGTGCTAGCAGCCCAAGTACACCGGGGGGAAACACCATATATTTT. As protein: CASSPSTPGGNTIYF.

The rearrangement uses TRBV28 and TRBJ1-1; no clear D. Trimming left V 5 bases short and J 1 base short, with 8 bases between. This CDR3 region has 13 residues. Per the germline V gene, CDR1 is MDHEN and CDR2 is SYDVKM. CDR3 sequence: CASSRPPNTEAFF. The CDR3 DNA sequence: TGTGCCAGCAGTCGACCGCCGAACACTGAAGCTTTCTTT.

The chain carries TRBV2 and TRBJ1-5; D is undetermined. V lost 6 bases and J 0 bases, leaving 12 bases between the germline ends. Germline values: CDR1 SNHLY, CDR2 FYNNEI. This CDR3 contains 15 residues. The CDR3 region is CASRREFYSNQPQHF. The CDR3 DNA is TGTGCCAGCAGGAGGGAGTTTTATAGCAATCAGCCCCAGCATTTT.

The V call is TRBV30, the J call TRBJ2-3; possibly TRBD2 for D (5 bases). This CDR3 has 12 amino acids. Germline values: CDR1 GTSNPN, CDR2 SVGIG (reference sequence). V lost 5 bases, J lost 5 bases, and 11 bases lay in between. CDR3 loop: CAWVDRGDTQYF. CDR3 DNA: TGTGCCTGGGTGGACCGGGGAGATACGCAGTATTTT.

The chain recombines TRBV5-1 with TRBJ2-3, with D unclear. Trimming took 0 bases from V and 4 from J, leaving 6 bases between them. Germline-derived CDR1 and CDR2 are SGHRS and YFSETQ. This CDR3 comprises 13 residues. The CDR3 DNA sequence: TGCGCCAGCAGCTTGGCTCCCCCAGATACGCAGTATTTT. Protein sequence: CASSLAPPDTQYF.

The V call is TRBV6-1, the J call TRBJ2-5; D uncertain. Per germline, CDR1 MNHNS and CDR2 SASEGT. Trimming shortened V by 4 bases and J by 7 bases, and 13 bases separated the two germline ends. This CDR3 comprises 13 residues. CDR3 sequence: CASSGEQYLTQYF. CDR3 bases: TGTGCCAGCAGTGGCGAACAGTACTTGACCCAGTACTTC.

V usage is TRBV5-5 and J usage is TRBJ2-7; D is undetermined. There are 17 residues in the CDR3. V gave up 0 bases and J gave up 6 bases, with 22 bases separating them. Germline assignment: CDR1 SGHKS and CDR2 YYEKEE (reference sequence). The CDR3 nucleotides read TGTGCCAGCAGCTTGGGATCCCTTGCCACGGTTCGTCTCGAGCAGTACTTC. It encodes CASSLGSLATVRLEQYF.

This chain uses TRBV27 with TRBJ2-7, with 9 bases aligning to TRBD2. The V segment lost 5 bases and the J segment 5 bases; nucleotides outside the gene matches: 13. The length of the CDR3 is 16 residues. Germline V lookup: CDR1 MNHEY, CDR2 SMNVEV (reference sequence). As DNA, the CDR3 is TGTGCCAGCAGTCACTCTGCCGAGCGGGAGGAACACGAGCAGTACTTC. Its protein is CASSHSAEREEHEQYF.

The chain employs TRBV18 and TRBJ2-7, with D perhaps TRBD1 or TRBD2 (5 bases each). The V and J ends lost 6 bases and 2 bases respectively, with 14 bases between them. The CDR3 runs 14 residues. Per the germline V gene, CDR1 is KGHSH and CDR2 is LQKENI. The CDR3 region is CASSGTELTYEQYF. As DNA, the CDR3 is TGTGCCAGCTCGGGGACGGAATTAACCTACGAGCAGTACTTC.

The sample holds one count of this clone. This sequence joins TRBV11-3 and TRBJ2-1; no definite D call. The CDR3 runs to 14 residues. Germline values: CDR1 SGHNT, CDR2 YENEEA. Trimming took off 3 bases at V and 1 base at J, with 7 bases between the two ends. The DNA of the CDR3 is TGTGCCAGCAGCTTCGGTCGGTCCTACAATGAGCAGTTCTTC. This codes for CASSFGRSYNEQFF.

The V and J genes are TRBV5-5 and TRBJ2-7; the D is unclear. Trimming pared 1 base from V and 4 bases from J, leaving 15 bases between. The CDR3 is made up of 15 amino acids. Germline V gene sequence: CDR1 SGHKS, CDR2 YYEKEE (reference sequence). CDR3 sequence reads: CASSLRDLPGYEQYF. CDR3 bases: TGTGCCAGCAGCTTGCGCGACCTACCTGGTTACGAGCAGTACTTC.

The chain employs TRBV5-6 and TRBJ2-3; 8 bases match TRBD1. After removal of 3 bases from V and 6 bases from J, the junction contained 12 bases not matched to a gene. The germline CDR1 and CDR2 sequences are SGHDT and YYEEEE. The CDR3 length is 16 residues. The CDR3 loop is CASSSRQGIMRDTQYF. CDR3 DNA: TGTGCCAGCAGCTCTAGACAGGGGATTATGCGGGATACGCAGTATTTT.

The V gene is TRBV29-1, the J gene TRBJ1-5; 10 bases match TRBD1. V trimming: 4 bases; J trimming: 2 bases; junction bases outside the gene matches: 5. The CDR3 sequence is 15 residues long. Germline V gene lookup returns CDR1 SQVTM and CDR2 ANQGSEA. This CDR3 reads CSVATGTGGNQPQHF. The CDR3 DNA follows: TGCAGCGTTGCAACCGGGACAGGGGGCAATCAGCCCCAGCATTTT.

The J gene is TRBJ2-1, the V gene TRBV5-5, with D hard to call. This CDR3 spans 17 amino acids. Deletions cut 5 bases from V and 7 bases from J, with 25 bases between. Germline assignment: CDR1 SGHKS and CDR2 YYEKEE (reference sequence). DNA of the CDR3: TGTGCCAGCAGAAAGGATGTGGGTTCGTACCTCCAGAATGAGCAGTTCTTC. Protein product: CASRKDVGSYLQNEQFF. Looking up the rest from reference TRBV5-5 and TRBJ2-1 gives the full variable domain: DAGVTQSPTHLIKTRGQQVTLRCSPISGHKSVSWYQQVLGQGPQFIFQYYEKEERGRGNFPDRFSARQFPNYSSELNVNALLLGDSALYLCASRKDVGSYLQNEQFFGPGTRLTVL.

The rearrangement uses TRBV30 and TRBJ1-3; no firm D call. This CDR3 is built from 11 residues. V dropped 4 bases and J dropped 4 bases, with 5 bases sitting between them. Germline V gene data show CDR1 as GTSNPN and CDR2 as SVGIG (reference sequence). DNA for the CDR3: TGTGCCTGGACTGCCGGAAACACCATATATTTT. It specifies CAWTAGNTIYF.

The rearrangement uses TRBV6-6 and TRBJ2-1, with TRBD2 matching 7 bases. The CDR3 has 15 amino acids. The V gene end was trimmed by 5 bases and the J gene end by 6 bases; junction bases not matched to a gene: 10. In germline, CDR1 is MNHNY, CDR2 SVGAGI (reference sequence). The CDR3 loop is CASSMGTWGGNEQFF. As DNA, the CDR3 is TGTGCCAGCAGTATGGGGACCTGGGGGGGCAATGAGCAGTTCTTC.

The CDR3 DNA reads TGTGCCAGCGGGCGACAGAGGAACACTGAAGCTTTCTTT. This codes for CASGRQRNTEAFF. V is TRBV6-5 and J is TRBJ1-1; the D gene is possibly TRBD1 (5 bases). The CDR3 has 13 amino acids. The germline V gene has CDR1 MNHEY and CDR2 SVGAGI. Trimming left V 8 bases short and J 1 base short, with 11 bases between.

CDR3 coding DNA: TGTGCCTGGAGTGTACTAGCCCCAGATACGCAGTATTTT. This encodes CAWSVLAPDTQYF. The V and J genes are TRBV30 and TRBJ2-3, with D maybe TRBD2 (6 bases). CDR1 GTSNPN and CDR2 SVGIG come from the germline V gene (reference sequence). There are 13 residues in the CDR3. V dropped 0 bases and J dropped 4 bases, with 8 bases sitting between them.

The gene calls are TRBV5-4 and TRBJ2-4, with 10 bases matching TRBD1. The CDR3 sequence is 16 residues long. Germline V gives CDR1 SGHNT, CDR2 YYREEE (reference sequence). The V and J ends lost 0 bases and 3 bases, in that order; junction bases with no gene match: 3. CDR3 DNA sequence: TGTGCCAGCAGCTTGGCTGACAGGGGGCACAAAAACATTCAGTACTTC. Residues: CASSLADRGHKNIQYF.

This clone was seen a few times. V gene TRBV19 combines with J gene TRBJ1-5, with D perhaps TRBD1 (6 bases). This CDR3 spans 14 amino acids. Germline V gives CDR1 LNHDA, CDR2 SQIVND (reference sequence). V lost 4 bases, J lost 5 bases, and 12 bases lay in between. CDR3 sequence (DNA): TGTGCCAGTAGTAGAGGGGGGAACTATCAGCCCCAGCATTTT. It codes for CASSRGGNYQPQHF.

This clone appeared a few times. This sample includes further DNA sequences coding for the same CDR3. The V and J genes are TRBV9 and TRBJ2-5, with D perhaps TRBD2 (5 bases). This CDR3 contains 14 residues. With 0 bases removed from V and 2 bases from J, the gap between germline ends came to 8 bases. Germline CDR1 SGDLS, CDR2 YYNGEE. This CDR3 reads CASSVGGNQETQYF. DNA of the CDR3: TGTGCCAGCAGCGTAGGAGGGAATCAAGAGACCCAGTACTTC.

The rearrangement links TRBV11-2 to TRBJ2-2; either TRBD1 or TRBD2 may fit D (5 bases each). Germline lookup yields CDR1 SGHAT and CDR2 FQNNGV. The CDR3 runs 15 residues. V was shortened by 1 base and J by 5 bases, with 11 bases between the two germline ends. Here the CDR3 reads CASSLGDRITGELFF. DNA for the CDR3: TGTGCCAGCAGCTTAGGGGACCGCATTACCGGGGAGCTGTTTTTT.

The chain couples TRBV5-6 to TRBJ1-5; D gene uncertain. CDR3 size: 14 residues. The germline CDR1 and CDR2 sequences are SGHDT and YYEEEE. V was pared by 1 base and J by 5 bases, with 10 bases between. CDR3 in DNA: TGTGCCAGCAGCTTGTCAGGAGACTATCAGCCCCAGCATTTT. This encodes CASSLSGDYQPQHF. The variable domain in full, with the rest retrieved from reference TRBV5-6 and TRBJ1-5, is DAGVTQSPTHLIKTRGQQVTLRCSPKSGHDTVSWYQQALGQGPQFIFQYYEEEERQRGNFPDRFSGHQFPNYSSELNVNALLLGDSALYLCASSLSGDYQPQHFGDGTRLSIL.